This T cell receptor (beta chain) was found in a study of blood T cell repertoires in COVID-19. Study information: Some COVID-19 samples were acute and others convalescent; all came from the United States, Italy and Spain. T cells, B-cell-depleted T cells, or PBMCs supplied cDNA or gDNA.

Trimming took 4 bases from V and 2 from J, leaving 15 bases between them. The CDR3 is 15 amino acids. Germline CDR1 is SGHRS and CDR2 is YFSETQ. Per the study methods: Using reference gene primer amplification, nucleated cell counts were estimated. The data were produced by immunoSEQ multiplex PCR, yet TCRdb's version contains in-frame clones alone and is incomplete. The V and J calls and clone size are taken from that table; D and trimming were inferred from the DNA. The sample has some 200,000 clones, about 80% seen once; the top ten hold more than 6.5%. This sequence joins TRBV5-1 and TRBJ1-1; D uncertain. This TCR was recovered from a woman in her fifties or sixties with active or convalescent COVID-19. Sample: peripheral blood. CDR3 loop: CASSPGLGANTEAFF. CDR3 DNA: TGCGCCAGCAGCCCTGGACTGGGAGCCAACACTGAAGCTTTCTTT.